Listed below are T cell receptor beta chains from one sample, sequenced in a study of T cells in Graves' hyperthyroidism and ophthalmopathy. Using its own MiXCR run on the multiplex PCR reads, TCRdb lists one record per CDR3 protein. The table includes hundreds of thousands of distinct CDR3 sequences, nearly 45% detected once. The sequenced sample consisted of peripheral blood or thyroid tissue (not recorded which). The source of these receptors is an adult man with Graves' disease, either hyperthyroidism or ophthalmopathy (not recorded which). Both conserved end residues are part of each CDR3. The order of the fields is V gene, J gene, clone size, D gene, CDR3 DNA, CDR3 protein. D genes are given only for firm matches. A row's size may be missing; if present it is once, few, many or a size class.

TRBV10-3	TRBJ1-2	many	NA	TGTGCCACCGGGGACACCAGCTATGGCTACACCTTC	CATGDTSYGYTF
TRBV5-4	TRBJ1-2	NA	TRBD1	TGTGCCAGCACCCTCCCGGGACAGCTACCCTATGGCTACACCTTC	CASTLPGQLPYGYTF
TRBV7-9	TRBJ1-1	many	NA	TGTGCCAGCGGGAGACAGGTTAACACTGAAGCTTTCTTT	CASGRQVNTEAFF
TRBV9	TRBJ1-1	many	NA	TGTGCCAGCAGCGCACAGGGAACTAACACTGAAGCTTTCTTT	CASSAQGTNTEAFF
TRBV9	TRBJ1-1	many	TRBD1	TGTGCCAGCAGCGTTCTAACAGGGGGCACTGAAGCTTTCTTT	CASSVLTGGTEAFF
TRBV6-6	TRBJ2-7	few	NA	TGTGCCAGCAGTTACTCGTTGAGACGTTCGTCCTACGAGCAGTACTTC	CASSYSLRRSSYEQYF
TRBV19	TRBJ2-7	NA	TRBD1	TGTGCTAGTTCGACAGGGAAGAACGGCGAGCAGTACTTC	CASSTGKNGEQYF
TRBV12-3/TRBV12-4	TRBJ2-2	NA	TRBD2	TGTGCCAGCAATCCCGGGGGACTAGCGGGGGGGGAGCTGTTTTTT	CASNPGGLAGGELFF
TRBV5-1	TRBJ2-2	few	NA	TGCGCCAGCAGCTTCAGTAGGGCGAACACCGGGGAGCTGTTTTTT	CASSFSRANTGELFF
TRBV29-1	TRBJ2-1	NA	TRBD2	TGCAGCGTGGGGGGGTTCGAGGCCAATGAGCAGTTCTTC	CSVGGFEANEQFF
TRBV7-4	TRBJ1-2	NA	TRBD1	TGTGCCAGCAGTCTAACCGGACAGGGGGACTATGGCTACACCTTC	CASSLTGQGDYGYTF
TRBV24-1	TRBJ1-5	few	NA	TGTGCCACCAGTGATACCCGGGACTATAATAGCAATCAGCCCCAGCATTTT	CATSDTRDYNSNQPQHF
TRBV9	TRBJ2-7	NA	TRBD1	TGTGCCAGCAGCGTAGCCGAGACAGGGGATCACGACGAGCAGTACTTC	CASSVAETGDHDEQYF
TRBV2	TRBJ2-2	NA	TRBD2	TGTGCCAGCACTACGGCGGGGGCGAACACCGGGGAGCTGTTTTTT	CASTTAGANTGELFF
TRBV5-8	TRBJ2-7	many	NA	TGTGCCAGCAGCTTTTCGGGGTACGAGCAGTACTTC	CASSFSGYEQYF
TRBV6-5	TRBJ2-7	few	TRBD1	TGTGCCAGCAGACCCGGACAGGGGTTACCCTACGAGCAGTACTTC	CASRPGQGLPYEQYF
TRBV7-9	TRBJ1-3	few	NA	TGTGCCAGCAGCTTAGCGGTCACCGCCGATGGAAACACCATATATTTT	CASSLAVTADGNTIYF
TRBV6-5	TRBJ1-5	NA	NA	TGTGCCAGCAGTTACGTGCGGCAGGATCAGCCCCAGCATTTT	CASSYVRQDQPQHF
TRBV20-1	TRBJ1-6	NA	TRBD1	TGCAGTGCAAATCCGGGACAGGGGTCTAATTCACCCCTCCACTTT	CSANPGQGSNSPLHF
TRBV7-2	TRBJ2-2	NA	NA	TGTGCCAGCAGCCTGGGGGGCAGCCAGGGCGAGCTGTTTTTT	CASSLGGSQGELFF